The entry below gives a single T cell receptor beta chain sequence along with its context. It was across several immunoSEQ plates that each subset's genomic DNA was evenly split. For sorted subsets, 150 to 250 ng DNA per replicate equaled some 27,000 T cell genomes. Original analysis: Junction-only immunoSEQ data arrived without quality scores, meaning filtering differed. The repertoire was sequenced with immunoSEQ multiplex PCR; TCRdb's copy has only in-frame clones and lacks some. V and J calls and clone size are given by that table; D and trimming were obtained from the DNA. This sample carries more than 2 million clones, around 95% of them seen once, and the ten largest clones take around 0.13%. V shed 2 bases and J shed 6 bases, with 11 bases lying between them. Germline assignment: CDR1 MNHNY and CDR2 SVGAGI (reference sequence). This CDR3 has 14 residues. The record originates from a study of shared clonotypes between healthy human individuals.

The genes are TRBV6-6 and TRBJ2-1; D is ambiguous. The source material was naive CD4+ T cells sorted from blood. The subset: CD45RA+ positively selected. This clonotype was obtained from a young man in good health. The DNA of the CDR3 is TGTGCCAGCAGTTACGGGCAGACGGGCAATGAGCAGTTCTTC. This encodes CASSYGQTGNEQFF.